These T cell receptor beta chains were read from a single sample in a study of identical twins. Using its own MiXCR run on the 5' RACE reads, TCRdb lists one record per CDR3 protein. This sample has 1.5 million or so distinct CDR3 sequences, with about 32% found just once. Specimen: cord blood. The receptor set was obtained from a newborn girl in good health. Both conserved end residues are part of each CDR3. The order of the fields is clone size, J gene, V gene, D gene, CDR3 DNA, CDR3 protein. D genes are given only for firm matches. Some rows have no size entry. The others give once, few or many, or a class for an expanded clone.

few TRBJ1-5 TRBV25-1 . TGTGCCAGCAGCCCATGGGGCAGCGGGCAGCCCCAGCATTTT CASSPWGSGQPQHF
. TRBJ1-5 TRBV20-1 . TGCAGTGCCATAACTGGTCCTCATCAGCCCCAGCATTTT CSAITGPHQPQHF
many TRBJ2-5 TRBV6-6 . TGTGCCAGCAGTCCCGGTGTAGAGACCCAGTACTTC CASSPGVETQYF
few TRBJ1-2 TRBV10-3 . TGTGCCATCAGGGCGGATTTGATGAACTATGGCTACACCTTC CAIRADLMNYGYTF
few TRBJ2-3 TRBV6-1 . TGTGCCAGCAAGCGGGGCACAGATACGCAGTATTTT CASKRGTDTQYF
few TRBJ1-1 TRBV10-3 . TGTGCCACCGGGGCCCCTGGGGCTGAAGCTTTCTTT CATGAPGAEAFF
many TRBJ1-5 TRBV10-3 TRBD1 TGTGCCATCAGTGGACAGGGAACGAATCAGCCCCAGCATTTT CAISGQGTNQPQHF
. TRBJ2-5 TRBV6-5 TRBD2 TGTGCCAGCAGTTACCGGGACAGGGGACTAGCGGGCAAAGAGACCCAGTACTTC CASSYRDRGLAGKETQYF
. TRBJ2-7 TRBV6-2/TRBV6-3 TRBD1 TGTGCCAGCAGTTCCCGGGACAGACAAATCTACGAGCAGTACTTC CASSSRDRQIYEQYF
. TRBJ2-1 TRBV20-1 TRBD1 TGCAGTGCTAGAGGGGACAGGGAGGGACAGTTCTTC CSARGDREGQFF
many TRBJ2-3 TRBV27 . TGTGCCAGCACCCGGACTACCGCAGATACGCAGTATTTT CASTRTTADTQYF
. TRBJ1-5 TRBV12-3/TRBV12-4 TRBD1 TGTGCCAGCAGTTTGAGGACAGGGTATCAGCCCCAGCATTTT CASSLRTGYQPQHF
. TRBJ1-4 TRBV28 . TGTGCCAGCAGTTGGGGGCCAGTGGCAACTAATGAAAAACTGTTTTTT CASSWGPVATNEKLFF
. TRBJ2-5 TRBV28 TRBD2 TGTGCCAGCAGTTCCAGCGGGAGTGGCTGGGAGACCCAGTACTTC CASSSSGSGWETQYF
. TRBJ2-5 TRBV20-1 TRBD2 TGCAGTGCTAGTACCGGGACTAGCGGGGTACAAGAGACCCAGTACTTC CSASTGTSGVQETQYF
few TRBJ1-1 TRBV6-1 . TGTGCCAGCAGTCTCCGGTTGGACAGCGGGACTGAAGCTTTCTTT CASSLRLDSGTEAFF
few TRBJ2-3 TRBV29-1 TRBD2 TGCGGCGTTGAGACTAGCGGGGGGATGTATACGCAGTATTTT CGVETSGGMYTQYF
many TRBJ2-5 TRBV13 . TGTGCCAGCAGCTCCCAGGACAGTCAAGAGACCCAGTACTTC CASSSQDSQETQYF